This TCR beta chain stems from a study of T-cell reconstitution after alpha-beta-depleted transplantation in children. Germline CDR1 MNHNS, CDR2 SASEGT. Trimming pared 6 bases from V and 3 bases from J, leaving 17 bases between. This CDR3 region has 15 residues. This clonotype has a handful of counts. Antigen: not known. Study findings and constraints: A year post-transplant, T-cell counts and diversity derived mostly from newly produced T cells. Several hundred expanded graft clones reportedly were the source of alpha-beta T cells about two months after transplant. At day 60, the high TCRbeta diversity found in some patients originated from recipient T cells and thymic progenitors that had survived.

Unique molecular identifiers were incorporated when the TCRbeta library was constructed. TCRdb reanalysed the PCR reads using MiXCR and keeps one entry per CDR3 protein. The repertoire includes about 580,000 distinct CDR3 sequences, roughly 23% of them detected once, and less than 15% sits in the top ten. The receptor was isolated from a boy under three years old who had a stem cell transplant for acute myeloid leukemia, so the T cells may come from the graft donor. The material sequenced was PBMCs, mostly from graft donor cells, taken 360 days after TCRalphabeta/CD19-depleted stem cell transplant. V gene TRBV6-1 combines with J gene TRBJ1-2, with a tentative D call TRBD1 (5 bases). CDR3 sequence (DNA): TGTGCCAGCAGGACGTTTGCGGGGACTTACTATGGCTACACCTTC. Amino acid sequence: CASRTFAGTYYGYTF.